Following are 19 T cell receptor beta chains from one sample sequenced in a study of blood T cell repertoires in COVID-19. Sequencing was performed with immunoSEQ multiplex PCR; in TCRdb, only in-frame clones are kept and a portion is missing. This table holds roughly 140,000 clones, 75% to 90% found once. Sequencing was performed on peripheral blood. The receptors derive from a woman in her fifties or sixties with active or convalescent COVID-19.

The V gene is TRBV18, the J gene TRBJ1-6, with TRBD1 matching 8 bases. The length of the CDR3 is 17 residues. Per germline, CDR1 KGHSH and CDR2 LQKENI. V lost 0 bases to trimming and J lost 9 bases; unmatched junction nucleotides: 10. As DNA, the CDR3 is TGTGCCAGCTCACCACCGGACAGGGTGATTGGGGTTTCACCCCTCCACTTT. It yields the protein CASSPPDRVIGVSPLHF.

The chain links TRBV18 to TRBJ2-1; 11 bases align to TRBD2. Germline values: CDR1 KGHSH, CDR2 LQKENI. V gave up 6 bases and J gave up 9 bases; unmatched junction bases: 10. This CDR3 has 15 residues. CDR3 in amino acids: CASSTGTSGDGEQFF. In DNA, the CDR3 is TGTGCCAGCTCCACCGGGACTAGCGGCGACGGTGAGCAGTTCTTC.

V and J are TRBV2 and TRBJ2-7, with D possibly TRBD1 on 5 matching bases. The V end lost 6 bases, the J end lost 6 bases, and 15 bases lay between the germline ends. The CDR3 spans 13 residues. The germline CDR1 and CDR2 sequences are SNHLY and FYNNEI. In nucleotides, the CDR3 is TGTGCCAGCAGGATGCAGGGATTGGGCGAGCAGTACTTC. This encodes CASRMQGLGEQYF.

The gene calls are TRBV18 and TRBJ1-1; D gene unclear. The length of the CDR3 is 14 residues. The ends were cut back, 6 bases at V and 1 base at J, with 12 bases in the middle. Germline V gives CDR1 KGHSH, CDR2 LQKENI. The CDR3 DNA follows: TGTGCCAGCTCCCTCATAGATGAGAACACTGAAGCTTTCTTT. Residues: CASSLIDENTEAFF.

The rearrangement uses TRBV19 and TRBJ2-1; 8 nucleotides align to TRBD1. The ends lost 5 bases at V and 6 bases at J; junction bases unmatched: 6. This CDR3 contains 14 residues. CDR1 is LNHDA, CDR2 SQIVND, per germline (reference sequence). CDR3 loop: CASSPRTGSNEQFF. Written as DNA, the CDR3 is TGTGCCAGTAGTCCTCGGACAGGGTCCAATGAGCAGTTCTTC.

The chain employs TRBV7-9 and TRBJ2-1; D is unclear. This CDR3 has 15 amino acids. Germline V gene data show CDR1 as SEHNR and CDR2 as FQNEAQ (reference sequence). The V gene lost 1 base and the J gene lost 10 bases, with 17 bases spanning the gap. CDR3 protein: CASSLDMSPRSEQFF. The CDR3 region has the DNA TGTGCCAGCAGCTTAGATATGAGCCCCCGTTCAGAGCAGTTCTTC.

This chain joins TRBV3-1 (or the pseudogene TRBV3-2) and TRBJ2-1; TRBD2 is a possible D gene (5 bases). CDR3 length: 14 residues. The V gene lost 1 base and the J gene lost 7 bases, with 11 bases spanning the gap. Germline V lookup: CDR1 LGHDT, CDR2 YNNKEL (reference sequence). CDR3 DNA: TGTGCCAGCAGCCAAGTAGAGAGAGGGAATGAGCAGTTCTTC. Translated: CASSQVERGNEQFF.

The V and J genes are TRBV29-1 and TRBJ1-1, with D possibly being TRBD1 (5 bases). The CDR3 covers 15 residues. V dropped 0 bases and J dropped 2 bases, with 13 bases sitting between them. From germline, CDR1 is SQVTM and CDR2 ANQGSEA. The CDR3, as DNA: TGCAGCGTTGAAGACCCTAGGGGTCTAAACACTGAAGCTTTCTTT. As protein: CSVEDPRGLNTEAFF.

This rearrangement joins TRBV7-9 to TRBJ2-2, with 9 bases identical to TRBD2. This CDR3 region has 15 residues. The germline CDR1 and CDR2 sequences are SEHNR and FQNEAQ (reference sequence). Trimming cost V 7 bases and J 6 bases; bases outside gene matches: 9. The CDR3 protein is CASTPGRGGSGELFF. The CDR3 nucleotides read TGTGCCAGCACCCCCGGGCGGGGGGGTTCCGGGGAGCTGTTTTTT.

CDR3 protein: CASSRTGGAEAFF. DNA for the CDR3: TGTGCCAGCAGTCGGACAGGGGGCGCGGAAGCTTTCTTT. This sequence joins TRBV6-5 and TRBJ1-1; 11 bases fit TRBD1. This CDR3 is built from 13 residues. V lost 5 bases to trimming and J lost 8 bases; unmatched junction nucleotides: 4. Germline V gives CDR1 MNHEY, CDR2 SVGAGI.

The chain combines TRBV30 with TRBJ2-2, with D maybe TRBD2 (5 bases). CDR3 length: 14 amino acids. V lost 7 bases to trimming and J lost 1 base, with 13 bases between them. The V gene's germline CDR1 is GTSNPN and CDR2 SVGIG (reference sequence). The CDR3 DNA is TGTGCCTTTAGAGTGGCGGGGAACACCGGGGAGCTGTTTTTT. Translating it yields CAFRVAGNTGELFF.

V gene TRBV19 combines with J gene TRBJ1-1; 9 bases fit TRBD1. Looked up from germline, CDR1 is LNHDA and CDR2 is SQIVND (reference sequence). The CDR3 is 18 residues long. J lost 0 bases, V lost 5 bases, and 13 bases had no gene match. CDR3 DNA sequence: TGTGCCAGTAGTCGTACCGGGACAGGGACCCGAATGAACACTGAAGCTTTCTTT. Amino acid sequence: CASSRTGTGTRMNTEAFF.

This chain links TRBV7-2 with TRBJ1-2, with D possibly TRBD1 on 5 matching bases. The V end was cut by 1 base, the J end by 5 bases, with 14 bases between. The germline V gene has CDR1 SGHTA and CDR2 FQGNSA. The CDR3 length is 15 residues. CDR3 nucleotide sequence: TGTGCCAGCAGCTTAGAGGAGGGGCGCGTTTATGGCTACACCTTC. It specifies CASSLEEGRVYGYTF.

The chain combines TRBV19 with TRBJ1-6, with D perhaps TRBD1 (5 bases). The V gene's germline CDR1 is LNHDA and CDR2 SQIVND (reference sequence). Trimming shortened V by 1 base and J by 4 bases, and 17 bases separated the two germline ends. The CDR3 extends over 18 amino acids. The CDR3 loop is CASSIGQRQQPYNSPLHF. In DNA, the CDR3 is TGTGCCAGTAGTATAGGACAGCGACAACAACCTTATAATTCACCCCTCCACTTT.

The chain uses TRBV10-3 and TRBJ2-1; 10 nucleotides match TRBD2. CDR3 length: 14 amino acids. V lost 7 bases and J lost 7; bases outside the gene matches: 7. Germline V gene sequence: CDR1 ENHRY, CDR2 SYGVKD. CDR3 in amino acids: CAINSGGAGNEQFF. The DNA of the CDR3 is TGTGCCATCAACAGCGGGGGGGCTGGGAATGAGCAGTTCTTC.

The rearrangement links TRBV12-3 or TRBV12-4 to TRBJ2-1; 10 bases map to TRBD2. The J segment lost 9 bases and the V segment lost 5 bases, leaving 4 bases of the junction unmatched. CDR3 length: 13 residues. The CDR3: CASSLGTSAEQFF. CDR3 nucleotide sequence: TGTGCCAGCAGTCTGGGGACTAGCGCTGAGCAGTTCTTC.

The chain employs TRBV5-1 and TRBJ2-1; TRBD1 matches 7 bases. This CDR3 is built from 14 residues. The J segment lost 5 bases and the V segment lost 4 bases, leaving 6 bases of the junction unmatched. The germline CDR1 and CDR2 sequences are SGHRS and YFSETQ. The CDR3 DNA reads TGCGCCAGCAGCATGGACAGGTTGAACAATGAGCAGTTCTTC. The encoded protein is CASSMDRLNNEQFF.

The rearrangement links TRBV30 to TRBJ1-5; 9 bases map to TRBD1. Germline loops: CDR1 GTSNPN, CDR2 SVGIG (reference sequence). V lost 3 bases and J lost 7; bases outside the gene matches: 7. CDR3 length: 14 residues. CDR3 in DNA: TGTGCCTGGAGCGGGGGACAGGGAGGGCAGCCCCAGCATTTT. Protein sequence: CAWSGGQGGQPQHF.

The V gene is TRBV30, the J gene TRBJ2-3; 7 bases match TRBD2. The length of the CDR3 is 16 residues. V lost 4 bases, J lost 2 bases, and 12 bases stayed unmatched. The germline V gene encodes CDR1 GTSNPN and CDR2 SVGIG (reference sequence). CDR3: CAWIHLGGTHTDTQYF. CDR3 coding DNA: TGTGCCTGGATTCATTTGGGGGGGACGCACACAGATACGCAGTATTTT.